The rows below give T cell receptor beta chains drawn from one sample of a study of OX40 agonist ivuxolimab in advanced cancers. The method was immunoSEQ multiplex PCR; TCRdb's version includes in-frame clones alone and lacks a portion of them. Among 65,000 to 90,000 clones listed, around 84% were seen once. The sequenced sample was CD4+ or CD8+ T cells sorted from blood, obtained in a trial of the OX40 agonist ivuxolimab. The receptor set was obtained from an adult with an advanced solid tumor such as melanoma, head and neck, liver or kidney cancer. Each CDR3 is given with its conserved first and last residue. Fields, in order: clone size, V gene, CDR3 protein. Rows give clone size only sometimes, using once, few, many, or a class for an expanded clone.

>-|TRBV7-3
CASSLTGELSTDTQYF
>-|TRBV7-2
CASSPNAGQGAGGNQPQHF
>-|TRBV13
CASSLRLGRVNSPLHF
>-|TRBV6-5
CASRLTGINEKLFF
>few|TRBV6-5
CASSANRGFGQPQHF
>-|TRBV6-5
CASRVKQGAYNEQFF
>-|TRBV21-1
CASSKGGPSYEQYF
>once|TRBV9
CASSTETAASIEKLFF
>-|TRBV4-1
CASSPPGGINYGYTF
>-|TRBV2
CASSFGTGEGRPQHF
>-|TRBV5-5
CASSLAGTGGSSEAFF
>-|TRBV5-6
CASSKIQGQDNSPLHF
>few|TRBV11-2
CASSLRGGGLTDTQYF
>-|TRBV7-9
CASSTQGNQPQHF
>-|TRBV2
CASSDLGNQPQHF
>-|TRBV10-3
CAISEGGSGGIYEQYF
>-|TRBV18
CASSPWTGSNSGNTIYF
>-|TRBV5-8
CASSEWDRDFYGYTF
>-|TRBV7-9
CASSSRTGTEAFF
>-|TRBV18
CASSSGTGGTGELFF
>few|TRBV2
CASSGQGRNTIYF
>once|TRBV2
CASSLDSTDTQYF
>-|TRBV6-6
CASRSGTGSYTF
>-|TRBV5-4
CASSFNYGYTF
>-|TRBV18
CASSTTQGNTGELFF
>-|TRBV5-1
CASSLATGYNEQFF
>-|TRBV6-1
CASSGRTGAPGYTF
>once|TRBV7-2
CASSLGPPGNNEQYF
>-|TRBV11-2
CASSRGGGGASTDTQYF
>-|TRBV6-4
CASSVSGEFTDTQYF
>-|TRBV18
CASSPAGPEGYTF
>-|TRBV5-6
CASRETGGGTGELFF
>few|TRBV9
CASSPGGLGAEAFF
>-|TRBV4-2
CASSHGGGLEFGNTIYF
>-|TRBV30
CAWSHKGAEAFF
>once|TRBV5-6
CASSLSWGSGNTIYF
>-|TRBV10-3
CAIRGQGLIGTEAFF
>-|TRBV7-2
CASSLTNWGNQPQHF
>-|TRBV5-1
CASSLASGQYGELFF
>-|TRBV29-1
CSVGGPDTNYGYTF
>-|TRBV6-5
CASRLGQGYGYTF